This T cell receptor beta chain came from a study of a mutant IDH1 vaccine in newly diagnosed glioma. Study background: Previous care, which was radiotherapy, temozolomide, or both, most often involved both.

Note on this clone: Its target is unknown.

The time point was: week 23, last vaccination. One vaccine dose held 300 ug of mutant IDH1 20-mer peptide and came with topical imiquimod. The data were produced by immunoSEQ multiplex PCR, yet TCRdb's version contains in-frame clones alone and is incomplete. The sample shows roughly 70,000 clones, around 82% of them seen only once. Looked up from germline, CDR1 is KGHSH and CDR2 is LQKENI. CDR3 length: 14 residues. Deletions cut 4 bases from V and 3 bases from J, with 12 bases between. The rearrangement links TRBV18 to TRBJ1-1; D may be TRBD1 (6 bases). The sample in question was PBMCs, obtained from a glioma patient whose treatment included an IDH1 peptide vaccine. The TCR originated in a man between 18 and 29 years old with glioma. The CDR3 reads CASSRGHSDTEAFF. Written as DNA, the CDR3 is TGTGCCAGCTCACGGGGACATTCGGACACTGAAGCTTTCTTT.